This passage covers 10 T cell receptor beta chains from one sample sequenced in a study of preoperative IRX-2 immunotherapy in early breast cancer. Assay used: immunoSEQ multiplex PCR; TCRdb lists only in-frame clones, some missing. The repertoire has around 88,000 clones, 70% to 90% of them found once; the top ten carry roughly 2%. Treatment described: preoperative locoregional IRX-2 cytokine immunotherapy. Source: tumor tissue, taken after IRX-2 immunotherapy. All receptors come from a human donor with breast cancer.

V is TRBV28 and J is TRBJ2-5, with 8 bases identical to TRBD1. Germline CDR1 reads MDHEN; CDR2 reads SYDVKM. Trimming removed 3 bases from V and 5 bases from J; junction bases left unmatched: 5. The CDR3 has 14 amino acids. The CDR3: CASSFPGGRETQYF. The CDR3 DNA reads TGTGCCAGCAGTTTTCCAGGGGGCAGGGAGACCCAGTACTTC. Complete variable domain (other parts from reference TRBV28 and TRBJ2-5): DVKVTQSSRYLVKRTGEKVFLECVQDMDHENMFWYRQDPGLGLRLIYFSYDVKMKEKGDIPEGYSVSREKKERFSLILESASTNQTSMYLCASSFPGGRETQYFGPGTRLLVL.

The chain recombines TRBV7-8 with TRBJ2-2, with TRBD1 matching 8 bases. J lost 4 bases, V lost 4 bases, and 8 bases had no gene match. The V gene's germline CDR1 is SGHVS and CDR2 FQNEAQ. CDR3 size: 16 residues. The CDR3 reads CASSWNQGAVTGELFF. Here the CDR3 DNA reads TGTGCCAGCAGCTGGAATCAGGGGGCGGTCACCGGGGAGCTGTTTTTT.

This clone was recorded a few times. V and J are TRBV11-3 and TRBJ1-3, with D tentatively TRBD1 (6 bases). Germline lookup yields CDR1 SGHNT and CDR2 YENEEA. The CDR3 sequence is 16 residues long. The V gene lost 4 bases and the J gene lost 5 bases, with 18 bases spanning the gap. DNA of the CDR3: TGTGCCAGCAGCTCTCCGCGGGGGGGCACTCGAAACACCATATATTTT. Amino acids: CASSSPRGGTRNTIYF. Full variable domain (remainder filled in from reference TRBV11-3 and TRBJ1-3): EAGVVQSPRYKIIEKKQPVAFWCNPISGHNTLYWYLQNLGQGPELLIRYENEEAVDDSQLPKDRFSAERLKGVDSTLKIQPAELGDSAVYLCASSSPRGGTRNTIYFGEGSWLTVV.

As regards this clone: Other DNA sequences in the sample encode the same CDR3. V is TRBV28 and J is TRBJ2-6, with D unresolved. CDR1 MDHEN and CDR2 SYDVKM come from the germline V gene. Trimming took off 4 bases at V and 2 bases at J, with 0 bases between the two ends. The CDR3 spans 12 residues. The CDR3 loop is CASSSGANVLTF. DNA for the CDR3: TGTGCCAGCAGTTCTGGGGCCAACGTCCTGACTTTC.

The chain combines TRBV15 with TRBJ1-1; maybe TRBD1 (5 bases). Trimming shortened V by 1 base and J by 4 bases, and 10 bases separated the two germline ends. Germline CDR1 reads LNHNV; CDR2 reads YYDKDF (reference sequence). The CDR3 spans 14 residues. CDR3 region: CATSRVDSPTEAFF. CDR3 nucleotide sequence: TGTGCCACCAGCAGAGTCGACAGTCCCACTGAAGCTTTCTTT.

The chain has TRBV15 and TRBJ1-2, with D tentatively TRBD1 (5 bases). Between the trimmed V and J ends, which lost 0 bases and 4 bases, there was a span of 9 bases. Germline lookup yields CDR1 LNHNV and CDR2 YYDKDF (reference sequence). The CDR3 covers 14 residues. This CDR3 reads CATSRDGGTYGYTF. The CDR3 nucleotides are TGTGCCACCAGCAGAGATGGGGGGACCTATGGCTACACCTTC. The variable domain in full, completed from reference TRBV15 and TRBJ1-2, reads DAMVIQNPRYQVTQFGKPVTLSCSQTLNHNVMYWYQQKSSQAPKLLFHYYDKDFNNEADTPDNFQSRRPNTSFCFLDIRSPGLGDTAMYLCATSRDGGTYGYTFGSGTRLTVV.

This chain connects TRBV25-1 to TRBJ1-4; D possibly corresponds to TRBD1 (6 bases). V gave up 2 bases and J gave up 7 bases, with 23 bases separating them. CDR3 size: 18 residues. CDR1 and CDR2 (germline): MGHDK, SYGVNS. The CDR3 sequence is CASSEVSGKLGGGEKLFF. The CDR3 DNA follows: TGTGCCAGCAGTGAAGTTTCGGGAAAATTAGGAGGGGGTGAAAAACTGTTTTTT.

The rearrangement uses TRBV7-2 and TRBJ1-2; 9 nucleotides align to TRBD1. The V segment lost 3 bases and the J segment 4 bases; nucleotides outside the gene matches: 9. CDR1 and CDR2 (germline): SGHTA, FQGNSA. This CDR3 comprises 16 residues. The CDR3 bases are TGTGCCAGCAGCTTTTTACAGGGGGCGCAGGCCTATGGCTACACCTTC. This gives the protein CASSFLQGAQAYGYTF.

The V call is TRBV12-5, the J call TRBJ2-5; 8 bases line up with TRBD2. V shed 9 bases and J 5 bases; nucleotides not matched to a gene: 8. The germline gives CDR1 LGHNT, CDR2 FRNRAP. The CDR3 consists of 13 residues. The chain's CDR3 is CASRPGGSETQYF. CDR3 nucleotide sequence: TGTGCTAGCCGACCGGGAGGGTCTGAGACCCAGTACTTC.

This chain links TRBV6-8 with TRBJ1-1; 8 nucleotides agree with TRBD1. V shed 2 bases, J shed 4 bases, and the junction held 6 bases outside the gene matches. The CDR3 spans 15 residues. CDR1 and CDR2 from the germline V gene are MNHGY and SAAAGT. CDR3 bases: TGTGCCAGCAGTTACGGACAGGGATTATCCACTGAAGCTTTCTTT. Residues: CASSYGQGLSTEAFF.